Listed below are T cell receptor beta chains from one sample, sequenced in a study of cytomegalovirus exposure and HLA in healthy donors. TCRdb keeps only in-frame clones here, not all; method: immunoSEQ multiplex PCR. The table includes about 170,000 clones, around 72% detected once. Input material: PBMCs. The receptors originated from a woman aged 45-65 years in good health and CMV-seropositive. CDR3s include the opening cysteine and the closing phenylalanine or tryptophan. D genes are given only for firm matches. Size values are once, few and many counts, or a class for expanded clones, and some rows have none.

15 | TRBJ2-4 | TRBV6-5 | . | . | TGTGCCAGCAGTTTTTGGCAGGGCTCCAAAAACATTCAGTACTTC | CASSFWQGSKNIQYF
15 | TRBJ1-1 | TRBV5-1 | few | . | TGCGCCAGCAGCTTGGTTGAGGGGGTGAACACTGAAGCTTTCTTT | CASSLVEGVNTEAFF
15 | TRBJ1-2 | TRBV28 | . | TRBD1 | TGTGCCAGCAGTCCCGGGACAGGGTATGGTAATGGCTACACCTTC | CASSPGTGYGNGYTF
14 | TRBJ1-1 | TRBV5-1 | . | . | TGCGCCAGCAGCCCCCATGGGGCGAACACTGAAGCTTTCTTT | CASSPHGANTEAFF
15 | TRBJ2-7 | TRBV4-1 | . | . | TGCGCCAGCAGCCGGTCCCTCCCCGAGCCCTACGAGCAGTACTTC | CASSRSLPEPYEQYF
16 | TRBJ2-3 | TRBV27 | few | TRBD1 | TGTGCCAGCAGTTTCTTTTCTGGGACAGGCACAGATACGCAGTATTTT | CASSFFSGTGTDTQYF
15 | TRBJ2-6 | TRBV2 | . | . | TGTGCCAGCAGGATAGCTAGAATCGGGGCCAACGTCCTGACTTTC | CASRIARIGANVLTF
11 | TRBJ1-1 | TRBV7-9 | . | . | TGTGCCAGCAGCTTACTCACTGAAGCTTTCTTT | CASSLLTEAFF
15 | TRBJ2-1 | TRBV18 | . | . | TGTGCCAGCTCACCACCGGGACACCCCTACAATGAGCAGTTCTTC | CASSPPGHPYNEQFF
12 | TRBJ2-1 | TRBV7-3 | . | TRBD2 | TGTGCCAGCAGCGACGCCGGGAGGACTCAGTTCTTC | CASSDAGRTQFF
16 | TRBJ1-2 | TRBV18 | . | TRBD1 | TGTGCCAGCTCACCACCCCTCCGGGACAGGGAACATGGCTACACCTTC | CASSPPLRDREHGYTF
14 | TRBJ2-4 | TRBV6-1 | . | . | TGTGCCAGCAGCCTAAATACCGCTGAAAACAGTCAGTACTTC | CASSLNTAENSQYF
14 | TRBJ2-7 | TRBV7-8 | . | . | TGTGCCAGCAGCTTCAAACAGGGAACTAACGAGCAGTACTTC | CASSFKQGTNEQYF
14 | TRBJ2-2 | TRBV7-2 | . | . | TGTGCCAGCAGCTTAGGAGCGGTCTCCGGGGAGCTGTTTTTT | CASSLGAVSGELFF
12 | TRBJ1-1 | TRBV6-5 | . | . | TGTGCCAGCAGTTACCCTCAAGCACAAGCTTTCTTT | CASSYPQAQAFF
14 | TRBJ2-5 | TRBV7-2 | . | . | TGTGCCAGCAGCTCAAGGTGGGGAGGAGAGACCCAGTACTTC | CASSSRWGGETQYF